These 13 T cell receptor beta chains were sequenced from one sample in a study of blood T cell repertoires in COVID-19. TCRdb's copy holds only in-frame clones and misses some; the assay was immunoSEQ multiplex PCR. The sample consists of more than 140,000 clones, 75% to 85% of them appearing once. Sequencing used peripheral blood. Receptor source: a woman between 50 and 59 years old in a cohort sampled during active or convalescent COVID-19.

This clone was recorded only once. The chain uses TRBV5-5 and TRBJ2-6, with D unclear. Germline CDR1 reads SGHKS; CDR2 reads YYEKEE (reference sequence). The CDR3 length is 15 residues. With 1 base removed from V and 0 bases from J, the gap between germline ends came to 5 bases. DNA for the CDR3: TGTGCCAGCAGCTTGTGGAGCTCTGGGGCCAACGTCCTGACTTTC. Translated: CASSLWSSGANVLTF.

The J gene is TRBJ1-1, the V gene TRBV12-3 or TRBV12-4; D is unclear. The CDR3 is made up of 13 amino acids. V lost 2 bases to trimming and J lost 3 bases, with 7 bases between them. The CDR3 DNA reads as TGTGCCAGCAGTTTAACGGTGGACACTGAAGCTTTCTTT. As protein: CASSLTVDTEAFF.

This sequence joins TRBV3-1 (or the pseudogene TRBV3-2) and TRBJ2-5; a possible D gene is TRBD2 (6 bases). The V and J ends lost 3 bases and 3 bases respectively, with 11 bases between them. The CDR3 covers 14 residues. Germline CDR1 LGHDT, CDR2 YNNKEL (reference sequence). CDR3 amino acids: CASSQRGGEETQYF. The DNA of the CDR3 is TGTGCCAGCAGCCAGAGGGGCGGGGAAGAGACCCAGTACTTC.

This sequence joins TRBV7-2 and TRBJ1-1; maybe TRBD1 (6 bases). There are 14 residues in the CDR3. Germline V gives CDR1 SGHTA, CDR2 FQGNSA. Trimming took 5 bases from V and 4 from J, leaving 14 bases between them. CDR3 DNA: TGTGCCAGCAGCGGGCCGCGGGGGGCCACTGAAGCTTTCTTT. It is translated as CASSGPRGATEAFF.

CDR3 in DNA: TGTGCCAGCAGTGGGACTAGTGTTGAGCAGTTCTTC. This translates into CASSGTSVEQFF. The J gene is TRBJ2-1, the V gene TRBV6-4; 7 bases align to TRBD2. The CDR3 sequence is 12 residues long. The V segment lost 4 bases and the J segment 9 bases; nucleotides outside the gene matches: 3. The germline V gene has CDR1 MRHNA and CDR2 SNTAGT.

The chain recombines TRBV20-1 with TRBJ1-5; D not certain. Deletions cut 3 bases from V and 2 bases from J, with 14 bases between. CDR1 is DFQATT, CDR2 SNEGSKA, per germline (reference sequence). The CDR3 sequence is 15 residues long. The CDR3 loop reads CSASLVNRGNQPQHF. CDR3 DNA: TGCAGTGCTAGTTTGGTCAACCGGGGCAATCAGCCCCAGCATTTT.

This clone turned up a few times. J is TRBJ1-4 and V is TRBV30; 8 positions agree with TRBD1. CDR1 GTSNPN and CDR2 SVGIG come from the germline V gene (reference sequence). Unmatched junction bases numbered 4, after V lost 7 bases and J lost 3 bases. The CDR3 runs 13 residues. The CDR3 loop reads CASTGVANEKLFF. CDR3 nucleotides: TGTGCCTCGACAGGGGTGGCTAATGAAAAACTGTTTTTT.

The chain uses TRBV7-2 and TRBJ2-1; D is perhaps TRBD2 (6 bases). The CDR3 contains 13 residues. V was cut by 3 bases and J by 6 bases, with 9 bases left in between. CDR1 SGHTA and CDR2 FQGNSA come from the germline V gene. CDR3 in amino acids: CASSLPGVNEQFF. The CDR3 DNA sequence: TGTGCCAGCAGCTTGCCGGGGGTCAATGAGCAGTTCTTC.

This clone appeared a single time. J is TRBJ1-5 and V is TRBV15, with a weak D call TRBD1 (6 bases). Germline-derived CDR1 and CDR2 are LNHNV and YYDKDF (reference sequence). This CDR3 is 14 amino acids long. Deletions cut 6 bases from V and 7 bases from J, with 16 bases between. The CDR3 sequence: CATSPRHGQQPQHF. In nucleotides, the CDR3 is TGTGCCACCAGTCCCAGGCACGGACAGCAGCCCCAGCATTTT. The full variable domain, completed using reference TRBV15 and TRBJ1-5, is DAMVIQNPRYQVTQFGKPVTLSCSQTLNHNVMYWYQQKSSQAPKLLFHYYDKDFNNEADTPDNFQSRRPNTSFCFLDIRSPGLGDTAMYLCATSPRHGQQPQHFGDGTRLSIL.

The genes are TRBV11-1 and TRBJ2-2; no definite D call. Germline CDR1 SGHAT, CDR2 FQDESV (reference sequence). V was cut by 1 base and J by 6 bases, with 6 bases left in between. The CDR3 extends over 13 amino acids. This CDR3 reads CASSLERSGELFF. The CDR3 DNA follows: TGTGCCAGCAGCTTAGAACGGTCCGGGGAGCTGTTTTTT.

The CDR3 region is CASSSLAGGPQNEQYF. Written as DNA, the CDR3 is TGTGCCAGCAGCTCCTTAGCGGGGGGGCCGCAAAACGAGCAGTACTTC. This chain connects TRBV5-4 to TRBJ2-7; 11 bases align to TRBD2. The CDR3 length is 16 residues. Germline loops: CDR1 SGHNT, CDR2 YYREEE (reference sequence). The V and J ends lost 3 bases and 5 bases, in that order; junction bases with no gene match: 10. Based on the CDR3 plus reference TRBV5-4 and TRBJ2-7, the full variable domain is ETGVTQSPTHLIKTRGQQVTLRCSSQSGHNTVSWYQQALGQGPQFIFQYYREEENGRGNFPPRFSGLQFPNYSSELNVNALELDDSALYLCASSSLAGGPQNEQYFGPGTRLTVT.

The CDR3 DNA reads TGTGCCAGCAGCTTAGGGCAGGGTCCCTACGAGCAGTACTTC. Translating gives CASSLGQGPYEQYF. The chain links TRBV11-2 to TRBJ2-7; perhaps TRBD1 as D (5 bases). Trimming removed 1 base from V and 2 bases from J, with 9 bases in between. The CDR3 spans 14 residues. Germline values: CDR1 SGHAT, CDR2 FQNNGV.

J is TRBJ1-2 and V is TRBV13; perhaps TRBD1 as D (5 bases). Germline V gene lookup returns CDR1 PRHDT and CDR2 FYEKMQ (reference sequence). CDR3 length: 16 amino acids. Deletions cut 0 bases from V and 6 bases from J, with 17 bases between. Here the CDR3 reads CASSLGHQGGRDGYTF. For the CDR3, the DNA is TGTGCCAGCAGCTTAGGCCACCAGGGCGGACGTGATGGCTACACCTTC.